This entry describes one T cell receptor beta chain. The data were taken from a study of technical replicates of blood from a few donors. Libraries were prepared by immunoSEQ multiplex PCR; TCRdb keeps only in-frame clonotypes and omits some of them. Of over 80,000 clones in the sample, around 96% were seen once. The trim removed 5 bases at V and 7 bases at J, leaving 2 bases unmatched. Looked up from germline, CDR1 is SEHNR and CDR2 is FQNEAQ (reference sequence). There are 13 residues in the CDR3. V and J are TRBV7-9 and TRBJ1-2, with 12 bases lining up with TRBD1. The sequenced material came from T cells isolated from PBMCs. The TCR originated in a human donor in good health. The CDR3 sequence: CASSGTGGAGYTF. The DNA for the CDR3 is TGTGCCAGCAGCGGGACAGGGGGCGCTGGCTACACCTTC.